The clone carrying this T cell receptor beta chain was seen a single time. What it binds is not known. The junction shows a germline mismatch at one end, possibly a read error. The PCR had 60 Vbeta and 13 Jbeta primers. The data were produced by immunoSEQ multiplex PCR, yet TCRdb's version contains in-frame clones alone and is incomplete. In the table there are roughly 290,000 clones, 80% of which are singletons. This specimen comes from a study of cytomegalovirus exposure and HLA in healthy donors. General study results and limits: The presence/absence work took it that sequencing depth was about the same across donors. The investigators catalogued 160 or so TCR beta chains as cytomegalovirus-associated. In a later analysis, most CMV-associated TCR beta chains appeared HLA-restricted.

The clonotype originates from a girl between 2 and 10 years old in good health and CMV-seronegative. The material sequenced was PBMCs.

CDR3 residues: CAWMGWASGSSEAQYF. In DNA, the CDR3 is TGTGCCTGGATGGGGTGGGCTAGCGGGAGTTCAGAGGCCCAGTACTTC. The chain joins TRBV30 to TRBJ2-5, with 10 bases lining up with TRBD2. The CDR3 loop spans 16 amino acids. Germline CDR1 is GTSNPN and CDR2 is SVGIG (reference sequence).